This T cell receptor beta chain was sequenced during a study of blood T cell repertoires in COVID-19. Sequencing used immunoSEQ multiplex PCR; TCRdb keeps in-frame clones, though not all of them. This sample has some 270,000 clones, with roughly 90% found just once. CDR1 is LGHDT and CDR2 is YNNKEL in the germline V gene (reference sequence). This CDR3 spans 15 amino acids. V was cut by 5 bases and J by 4 bases, with 18 bases left in between. This TCR derives from a woman in her thirties or forties who had recovered from COVID-19. The V and J genes are TRBV3-1 (or the pseudogene TRBV3-2) and TRBJ2-7; D perhaps matches TRBD2 (6 bases). Sequenced: PBMCs or T cells enriched from blood (not recorded which). For the CDR3, the DNA is TGTGCCAGCAGCTTGACTAGGTATCAAAGGTACGAGCAGTACTTC. As protein: CASSLTRYQRYEQYF.